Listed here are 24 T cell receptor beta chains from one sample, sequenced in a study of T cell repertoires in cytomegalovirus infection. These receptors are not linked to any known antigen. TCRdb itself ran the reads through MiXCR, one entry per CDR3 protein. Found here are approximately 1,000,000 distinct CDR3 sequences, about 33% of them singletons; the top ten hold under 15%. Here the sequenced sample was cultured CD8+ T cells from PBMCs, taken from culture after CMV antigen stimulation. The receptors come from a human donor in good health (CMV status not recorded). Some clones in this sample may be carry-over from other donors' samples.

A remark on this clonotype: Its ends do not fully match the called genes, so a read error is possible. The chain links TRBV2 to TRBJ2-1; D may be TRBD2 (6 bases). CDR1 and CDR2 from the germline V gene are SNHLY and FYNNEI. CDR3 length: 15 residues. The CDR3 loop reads CASRDRGNSYNEQFF. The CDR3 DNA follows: TGTGCCAGCAGAGATCGGGGGAACTCCTACAATGAGCAGTTCTTT.

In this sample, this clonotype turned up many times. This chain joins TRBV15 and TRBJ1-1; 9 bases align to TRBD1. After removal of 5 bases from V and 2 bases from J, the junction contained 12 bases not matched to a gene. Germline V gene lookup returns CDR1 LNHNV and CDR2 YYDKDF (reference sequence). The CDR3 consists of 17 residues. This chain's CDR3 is CATSATGTGIGNTEAFF. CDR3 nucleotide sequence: TGTGCCACCAGCGCAACCGGGACAGGGATAGGAAACACTGAAGCTTTCTTT.

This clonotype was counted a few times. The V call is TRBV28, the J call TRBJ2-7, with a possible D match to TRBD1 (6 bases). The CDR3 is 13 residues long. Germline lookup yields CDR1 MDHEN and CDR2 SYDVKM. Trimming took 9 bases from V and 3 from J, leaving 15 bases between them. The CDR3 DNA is TGTGCCAGGAGGGGGTTACAAAACTACGAGCAGTACGTC. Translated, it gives CARRGLQNYEQYV.

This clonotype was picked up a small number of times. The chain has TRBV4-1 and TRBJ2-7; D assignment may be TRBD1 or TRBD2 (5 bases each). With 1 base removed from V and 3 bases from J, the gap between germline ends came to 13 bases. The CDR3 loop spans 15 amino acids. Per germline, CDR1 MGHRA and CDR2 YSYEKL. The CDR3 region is CASSQGTGDLYEQYV. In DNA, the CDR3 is TGCGCCAGCAGCCAAGGAACCGGGGACCTCTACGAGCAGTACGTC.

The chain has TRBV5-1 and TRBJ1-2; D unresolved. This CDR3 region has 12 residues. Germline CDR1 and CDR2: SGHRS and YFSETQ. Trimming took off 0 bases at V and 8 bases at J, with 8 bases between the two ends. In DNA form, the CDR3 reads TGCGCCAGCAGCTTGGACAGCAAGGGCTACACCTTC. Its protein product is CASSLDSKGYTF. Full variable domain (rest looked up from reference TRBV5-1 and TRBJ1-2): KAGVTQTPRYLIKTRGQQVTLSCSPISGHRSVSWYQQTPGQGLQFLFEYFSETQRNKGNFPGRFSGRQFSNSRSEMNVSTLELGDSALYLCASSLDSKGYTFGSGTRLTVV.

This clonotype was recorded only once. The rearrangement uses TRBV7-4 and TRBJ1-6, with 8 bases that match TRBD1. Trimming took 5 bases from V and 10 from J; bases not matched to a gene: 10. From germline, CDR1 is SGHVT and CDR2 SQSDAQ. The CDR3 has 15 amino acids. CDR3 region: CASSDPDREGSPLHF. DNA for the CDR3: TGTGCCAGCAGCGACCCGGACAGGGAGGGGTCACCCCTCCACTTT. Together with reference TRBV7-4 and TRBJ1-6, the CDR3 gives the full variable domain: GAGVSQSPRYKVAKRGRDVALRCDSISGHVTLYWYRQTLGQGSEVLTYSQSDAQRDKSGRPSGRFSAERPERSVSTLKIQRTEQGDSAVYLCASSDPDREGSPLHFGNGTRLTVT.

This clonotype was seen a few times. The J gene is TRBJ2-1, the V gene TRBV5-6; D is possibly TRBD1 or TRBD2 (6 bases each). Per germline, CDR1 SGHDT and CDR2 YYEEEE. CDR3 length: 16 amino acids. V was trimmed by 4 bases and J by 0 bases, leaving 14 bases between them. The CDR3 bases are TGTGCCAGCAGCGCTTCACGGGGGCTCTCCTACAATGAGCAGTTCTTC. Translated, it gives CASSASRGLSYNEQFF. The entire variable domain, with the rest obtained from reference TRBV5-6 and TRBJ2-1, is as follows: DAGVTQSPTHLIKTRGQQVTLRCSPKSGHDTVSWYQQALGQGPQFIFQYYEEEERQRGNFPDRFSGHQFPNYSSELNVNALLLGDSALYLCASSASRGLSYNEQFFGPGTRLTVL.

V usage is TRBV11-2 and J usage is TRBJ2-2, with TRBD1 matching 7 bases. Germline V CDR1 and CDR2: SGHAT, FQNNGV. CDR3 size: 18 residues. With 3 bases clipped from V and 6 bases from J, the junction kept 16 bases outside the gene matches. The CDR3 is CASSFWTVDNRGAGELFF. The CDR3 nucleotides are TGTGCCAGCAGCTTTTGGACGGTTGACAACAGGGGTGCCGGGGAGCTGTTTTTT.

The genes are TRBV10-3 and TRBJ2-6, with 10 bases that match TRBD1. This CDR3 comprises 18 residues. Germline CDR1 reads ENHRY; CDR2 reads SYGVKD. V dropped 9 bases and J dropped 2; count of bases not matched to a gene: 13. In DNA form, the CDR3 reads TGTGCCATACTTGATAGGACAGGGGGGAGACCTGGGGCCAACGTCCTGACTTTC. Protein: CAILDRTGGRPGANVLTF.

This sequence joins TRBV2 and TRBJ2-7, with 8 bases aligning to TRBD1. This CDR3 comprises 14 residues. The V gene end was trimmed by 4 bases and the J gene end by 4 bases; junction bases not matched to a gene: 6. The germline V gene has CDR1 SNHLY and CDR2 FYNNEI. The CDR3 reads CASSGIGQGYEQYF. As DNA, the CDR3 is TGTGCCAGCAGTGGTATAGGACAGGGTTACGAGCAGTACTTC.

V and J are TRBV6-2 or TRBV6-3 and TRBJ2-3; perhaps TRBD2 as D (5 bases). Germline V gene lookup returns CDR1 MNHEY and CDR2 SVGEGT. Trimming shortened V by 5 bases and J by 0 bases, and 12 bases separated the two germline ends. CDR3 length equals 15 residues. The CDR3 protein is CASSAPGKSTDTQYF. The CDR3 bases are TGTGCCAGCAGTGCCCCCGGGAAAAGCACAGATACGCAGTATTTT.

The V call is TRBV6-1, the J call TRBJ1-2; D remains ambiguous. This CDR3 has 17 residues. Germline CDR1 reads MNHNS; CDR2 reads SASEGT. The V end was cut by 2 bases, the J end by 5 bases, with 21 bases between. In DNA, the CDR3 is TGTGCCAGCAGTGAAAATAGCGGCTCTACGACGTGGTATGGCTACACCTTC. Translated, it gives CASSENSGSTTWYGYTF.

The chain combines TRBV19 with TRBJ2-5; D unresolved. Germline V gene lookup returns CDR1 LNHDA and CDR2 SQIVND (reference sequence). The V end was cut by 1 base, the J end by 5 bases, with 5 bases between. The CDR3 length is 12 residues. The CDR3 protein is CASSIGPETQYF. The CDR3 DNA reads TGTGCCAGTAGTATAGGTCCCGAGACCCAGTACTTC.

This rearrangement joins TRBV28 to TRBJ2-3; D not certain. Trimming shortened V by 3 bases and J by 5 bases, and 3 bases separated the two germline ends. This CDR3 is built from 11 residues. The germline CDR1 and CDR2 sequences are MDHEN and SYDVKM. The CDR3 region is CASSFVDTQYF. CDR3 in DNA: TGTGCCAGCAGTTTTGTAGATACGCAGTATTTT.

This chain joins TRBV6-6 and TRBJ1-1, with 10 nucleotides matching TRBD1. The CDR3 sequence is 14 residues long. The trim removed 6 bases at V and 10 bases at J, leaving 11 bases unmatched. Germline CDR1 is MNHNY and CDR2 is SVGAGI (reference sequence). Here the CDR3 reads CASSPTGTGAAAFF. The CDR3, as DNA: TGTGCCAGCAGCCCAACCGGGACAGGGGCCGCAGCTTTCTTT.

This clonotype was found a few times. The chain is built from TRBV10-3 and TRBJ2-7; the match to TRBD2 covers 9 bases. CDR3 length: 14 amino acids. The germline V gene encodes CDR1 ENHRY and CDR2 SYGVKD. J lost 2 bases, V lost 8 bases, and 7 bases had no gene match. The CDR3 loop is CAIAGGQRPYEQYV. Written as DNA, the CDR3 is TGTGCCATCGCGGGGGGGCAAAGACCCTACGAGCAGTACGTC.

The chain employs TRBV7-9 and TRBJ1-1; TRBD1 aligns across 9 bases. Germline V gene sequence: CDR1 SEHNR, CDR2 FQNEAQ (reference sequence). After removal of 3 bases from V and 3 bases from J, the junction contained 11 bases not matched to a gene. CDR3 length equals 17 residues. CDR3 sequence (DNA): TGTGCCAGCAGCTTCCTACCGGGACAGGGTAGTGACACTGAAGCTTTCTTT. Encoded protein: CASSFLPGQGSDTEAFF.

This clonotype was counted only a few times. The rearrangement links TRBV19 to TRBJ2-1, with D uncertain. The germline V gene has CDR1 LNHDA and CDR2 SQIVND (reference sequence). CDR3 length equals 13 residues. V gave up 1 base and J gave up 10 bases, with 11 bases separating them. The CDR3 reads CASSIGGVAEQFF. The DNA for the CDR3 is TGTGCCAGTAGTATAGGTGGCGTGGCCGAGCAGTTCTTC.

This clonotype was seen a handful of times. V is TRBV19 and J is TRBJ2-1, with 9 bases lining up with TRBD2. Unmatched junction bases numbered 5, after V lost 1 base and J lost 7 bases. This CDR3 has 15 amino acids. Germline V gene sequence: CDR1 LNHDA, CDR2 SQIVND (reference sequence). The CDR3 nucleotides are TGTGCCAGTAGTATAGGCGGGGGGGCCAGGAATGAGCAGTTCTTC. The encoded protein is CASSIGGGARNEQFF.

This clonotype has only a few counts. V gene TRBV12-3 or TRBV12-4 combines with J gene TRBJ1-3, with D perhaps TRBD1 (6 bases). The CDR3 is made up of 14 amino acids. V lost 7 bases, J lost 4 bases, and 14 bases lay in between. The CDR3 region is CASITGLRGNTIYF. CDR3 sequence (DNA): TGTGCCAGCATTACAGGGTTGAGAGGAAACACCATATATTTT.

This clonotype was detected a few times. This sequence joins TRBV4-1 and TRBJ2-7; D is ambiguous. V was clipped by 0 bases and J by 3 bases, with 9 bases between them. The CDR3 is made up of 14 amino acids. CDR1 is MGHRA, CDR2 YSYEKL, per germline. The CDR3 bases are TGCGCCAGCAGCCAAGAAGTTGGCATCTACGAGCAGTACGTC. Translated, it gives CASSQEVGIYEQYV.

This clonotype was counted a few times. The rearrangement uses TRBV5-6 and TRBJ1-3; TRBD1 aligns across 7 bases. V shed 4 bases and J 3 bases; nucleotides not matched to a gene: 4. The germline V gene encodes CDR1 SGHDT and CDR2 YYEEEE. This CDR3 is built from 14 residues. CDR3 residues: CASSPTGYGNTIYF. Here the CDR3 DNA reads TGTGCCAGCAGCCCGACAGGGTATGGAAACACCATATATTTT.

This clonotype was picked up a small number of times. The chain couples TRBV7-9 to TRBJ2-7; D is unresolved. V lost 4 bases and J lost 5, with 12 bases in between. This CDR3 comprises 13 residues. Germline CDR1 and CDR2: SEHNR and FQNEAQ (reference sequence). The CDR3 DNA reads TGTGCCAGCAGCTCCCCCCCCCCTAACGAGCAGTACTTC. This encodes CASSSPPPNEQYF.

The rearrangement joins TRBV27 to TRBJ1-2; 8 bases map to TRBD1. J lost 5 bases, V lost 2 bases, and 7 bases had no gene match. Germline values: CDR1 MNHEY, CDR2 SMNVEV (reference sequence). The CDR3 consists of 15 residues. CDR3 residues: CASSLLQGAWYGYTF. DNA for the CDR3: TGTGCCAGCAGTTTACTTCAGGGGGCATGGTATGGCTACACCTTC.